This T cell receptor beta chain was sequenced during a study of response to subunit inactivated influenza vaccine. V was clipped by 1 base and J by 3 bases, with 10 bases between them. CDR1 is SQVTM and CDR2 is ANQGSEA in the germline V gene. The CDR3 totals 13 residues. There are many counts of this clonotype. Using its own MiXCR run on the RT-PCR reads, TCRdb lists one record per CDR3 protein. This sample has about 830,000 distinct CDR3 sequences; approximately 17% occur once, and the top ten carry roughly a tenth. This sequence was found in a man aged 50-60 years who received an inactivated influenza vaccine. The sample here was PBMCs from blood, taken roughly 5 days after vaccination. The rearrangement joins TRBV29-1 to TRBJ2-7; TRBD1 is a possible D gene (6 bases). The CDR3: CSVEGDKNYEQYF. CDR3 DNA: TGCAGCGTTGAAGGGGACAAGAACTACGAGCAGTACTTC.